The rows below give T cell receptor beta chains drawn from one sample of a study of T cells after yellow fever vaccination. TCRdb used MiXCR to reprocess the 5' RACE reads, holding one entry per CDR3 protein. This table holds about 50,000 distinct CDR3 sequences, less than 9% found once. Material: CD8+ T cells sorted from PBMCs, obtained roughly 15 days after the first yellow fever vaccination. These receptors were obtained from a man aged 18 to 29 who received the YFV17D yellow fever vaccine. CDR3s include the opening cysteine and the closing phenylalanine or tryptophan. The D gene is left open where the match is weak. Size is omitted from some rows. Given values are once, few, many or a class for expanded clones.

V gene,clone size,J gene,D gene,CDR3 DNA,CDR3 protein
TRBV11-2,many,TRBJ1-1,TRBD1,TGTGCCAGCAGAACCGGGACAGGGGGCGAGTACACTGAAGCTTTCTTT,CASRTGTGGEYTEAFF
TRBV6-5,many,TRBJ1-1,.,TGTGCCAGCAGCCACCCCGACGTTATCGCGGCTGAAGCTTTCTTT,CASSHPDVIAAEAFF
TRBV29-1,few,TRBJ1-2,TRBD1,TGCGGGGGAGGGGGCACCTTCTATGGCTACACCTTC,CGGGGTFYGYTF
TRBV10-3,many,TRBJ2-5,TRBD2,TGTGCCAGCGGACTAGCGGGAGACCAAGAGACCCAGTACTTC,CASGLAGDQETQYF
TRBV4-1,many,TRBJ2-6,TRBD1,TGCGCCAGCAGCCAAGATCAACAGGGGCCCTTCTCTGGGGCCAACGTCCTGACTTTC,CASSQDQQGPFSGANVLTF
TRBV20-1,.,TRBJ2-7,.,TGCAGTGCTAGAGGCAGGGGGGGAATCTACGAGCAGTACTTC,CSARGRGGIYEQYF
TRBV29-1,many,TRBJ1-1,TRBD1,TGCAGCGCACCACAGGGGAGGTACACTGAAGCTTTCTTT,CSAPQGRYTEAFF
TRBV19,many,TRBJ1-5,.,TGTGCCAGTAGTGTTACATCGGGACAAGATAGCAATCAGCCCCAGCATTTT,CASSVTSGQDSNQPQHF
TRBV18,few,TRBJ2-3,.,TGTGCCAGCTCATTAGCGGACTACACAGATACGCAGTATTTT,CASSLADYTDTQYF
TRBV5-1,few,TRBJ2-2,.,TGCGCCAGCAGCTCACGGACGTCGAGCACCGGGGAGCTGTTTTTT,CASSSRTSSTGELFF
TRBV6-5,few,TRBJ2-1,.,TGTGCCAGCAGTTACTCGGCAGAGTACAATGAGCAGTTCTTC,CASSYSAEYNEQFF
TRBV3-1,.,TRBJ1-6,.,TGTGCCAGCAACCGGGGCGATAATTCACCCCTCCACTTT,CASNRGDNSPLHF
TRBV4-3,many,TRBJ2-3,.,TGCGCCAGCAGCCAAGCTACAAACACGAAACCCACAGATACGCAGTATTTT,CASSQATNTKPTDTQYF
TRBV6-1,many,TRBJ2-1,.,TGTGCCAGCAGTGAAATCTGGGGGGATCGTGAGCAGTTCTTC,CASSEIWGDREQFF
TRBV6-2/TRBV6-3,many,TRBJ2-1,.,TGTGCCAGCAGTCCCGGCGGGGCTGAGCAGTTCTTC,CASSPGGAEQFF
TRBV10-3,many,TRBJ2-7,.,TGTGCCATCAGTGGCCCCCCGGGGGCTACGGACGAGCAGTACTTC,CAISGPPGATDEQYF
TRBV7-9,few,TRBJ2-7,TRBD1,TGTGCCAGCAGCCCGGACAGGGGCCCGACGCAGTACTTC,CASSPDRGPTQYF
TRBV24-1,many,TRBJ2-2,.,TGTGCCACCAGTGACTCGGACAGGAACACCGGGGAGCTGTTTTTT,CATSDSDRNTGELFF
TRBV5-4,many,TRBJ2-2,.,TGTGCCAGCAGCTTGGTCGGGGAAACCGGGGAGCTGTTTTTT,CASSLVGETGELFF
TRBV15,many,TRBJ1-4,.,TGTGCCACCAGCAGAGGCAAACAAGCGGCTAATGAAAAACTGTTTTTT,CATSRGKQAANEKLFF
TRBV15,many,TRBJ2-1,.,TGTGCCACCAGCGACCCAAACCGGGACGGACCAAACAATGAGCAGTTCTTC,CATSDPNRDGPNNEQFF
TRBV6-2/TRBV6-3,many,TRBJ2-2,.,TGTGCCAGCAGTTACGGGGTTTCCGGGGAGCTGTTTTTT,CASSYGVSGELFF
TRBV14,.,TRBJ2-7,.,TGTGCCAGCAGCCATCAGGGAATAAGCTCCTACGAGCAGTACTTC,CASSHQGISSYEQYF
TRBV7-6,many,TRBJ2-3,TRBD2,TGTGCCAGCAGCCTGACTAGCGGATTAAGCACAGATACGCAGTATTTT,CASSLTSGLSTDTQYF
TRBV15,many,TRBJ2-3,TRBD2,TGTGCCACCAGCAGATATACGGGGGGGACCACAGATACGCAGTATTTT,CATSRYTGGTTDTQYF
TRBV14,many,TRBJ1-4,.,TGTGCCAGCAGCAACTCAAGGCTAACCAAAGTGGTCGGCGGGCCCGAAAAACTGTTTTTT,CASSNSRLTKVVGGPEKLFF
TRBV20-1,.,TRBJ2-3,TRBD2,TGCAGTGCCCGACCTACGACTAGCGGGGTTGCAGATACGCAGTATTTT,CSARPTTSGVADTQYF
TRBV6-1,many,TRBJ2-5,TRBD1,TGTGCCAGCAGTGTTGGACAGGGCCTAAAAGAGACCCAGTACTTC,CASSVGQGLKETQYF
TRBV4-1,many,TRBJ2-5,.,TGCGCCAGCAGCCACCTCATCGACAGCATGGGAGAGACCCAGTACTTC,CASSHLIDSMGETQYF
TRBV5-4,.,TRBJ2-5,.,TGTGCCAGCAGCGCCGAGAGGGCGGTTGGAGAGACCCAGTACTTC,CASSAERAVGETQYF